The 31 T cell receptor beta chains below were found in one sample sequenced in a study of T cell repertoires in cytomegalovirus infection. TCRdb ran MiXCR on the reads and lists one entry per CDR3 protein. The profile covers about 600,000 distinct CDR3 sequences, with 24% appearing a single time and under 8.5% taken by the ten largest. Sequences were obtained from CD8+ T cells from PBMCs. These TCRs come from a human donor in good health (CMV status not recorded). Some clones in this sample may be carry-over from other donors' samples.

At least ten counts were recorded for this clonotype. The CDR3 loop is CASSPGTGGEYGYTF. Written as DNA, the CDR3 is TGTGCCAGCAGCCCGGGGACAGGGGGCGAGTATGGCTACACCTTC. The chain uses TRBV7-6 and TRBJ1-2, with TRBD1 identical over 12 bases. CDR3 length equals 15 residues. Trimming cost V 5 bases and J 5 bases; bases outside gene matches: 6. Germline assignment: CDR1 SGHVS and CDR2 FNYEAQ.

V is TRBV7-9 and J is TRBJ1-2; possible D gene TRBD1, 6 bases. Germline CDR1 reads SEHNR; CDR2 reads FQNEAQ (reference sequence). V dropped 4 bases and J dropped 2 bases, with 20 bases sitting between them. CDR3 length: 17 amino acids. This CDR3 is CASSSPTPTGGNYGYTF. The CDR3 DNA reads TGTGCCAGCAGCTCACCCACCCCGACAGGAGGGAACTATGGCTACACCTTC.

The sample holds a few counts of this clonotype. The chain employs TRBV5-1 and TRBJ1-1; 8 nucleotides match TRBD1. The CDR3 loop spans 18 amino acids. Trimming at V came to 2 bases and at J to 1 base, leaving 13 bases not matched to a gene. Germline CDR1 is SGHRS and CDR2 is YFSETQ. The CDR3 DNA sequence: TGCGCCAGCAGCTTTCATCCGGGACAGGACACTTGGAACACTGAAGCTTTCTTT. Protein: CASSFHPGQDTWNTEAFF.

This clonotype was counted many times. V and J are TRBV19 and TRBJ2-2, with TRBD1 matching 7 bases. Per the germline V gene, CDR1 is LNHDA and CDR2 is SQIVND (reference sequence). J lost 4 bases, V lost 5 bases, and 7 bases had no gene match. The length of the CDR3 is 15 residues. This CDR3 reads CASSALQGFTGELFF. The DNA for the CDR3 is TGTGCCAGTAGTGCCCTACAGGGGTTCACCGGGGAGCTGTTTTTT. The full variable domain, its missing parts supplied by reference TRBV19 and TRBJ2-2, is DGGITQSPKYLFRKEGQNVTLSCEQNLNHDAMYWYRQDPGQGLRLIYYSQIVNDFQKGDIAEGYSVSREKKESFPLTVTSAQKNPTAFYLCASSALQGFTGELFFGEGSRLTVL.

To note about this clonotype: A much larger clone sits a single nucleotide away, making a read error possible. The chain employs TRBV7-6 and TRBJ2-5, with D unclear. Trimming cost V 5 bases and J 4 bases, with 14 bases left between them. CDR1 SGHVS and CDR2 FNYEAQ come from the germline V gene. There are 14 residues in the CDR3. The CDR3 sequence: CASSVETHRETQYF. In nucleotides, the CDR3 is TGTGCCAGCAGCGTGGAGACCCACCGAGAGACCCAGTACTTC.

This clonotype was seen many times. The genes are TRBV7-2 and TRBJ2-7, with TRBD1 matching over 11 bases. Germline-derived CDR1 and CDR2 are SGHTA and FQGNSA. V lost 2 bases to trimming and J lost 7 bases; unmatched junction nucleotides: 13. The CDR3 consists of 17 residues. CDR3 amino acids: CASSLRNYRDRGEEQYF. DNA of the CDR3: TGTGCCAGCAGCTTACGTAACTACCGGGACAGGGGGGAAGAGCAGTACTTC.

At least ten counts were recorded for this clonotype. The chain is built from TRBV6-1 and TRBJ1-1, with a weak D call TRBD1 (5 bases). CDR3 length: 15 residues. Trimming removed 3 bases from V and 5 bases from J, with 16 bases in between. CDR1 is MNHNS and CDR2 is SASEGT in the germline V gene. The CDR3: CASSDLRGRPTEAFF. CDR3 sequence (DNA): TGTGCCAGCAGTGACCTACGGGGACGGCCAACTGAAGCTTTCTTT.

This clonotype has a count of ten or more. The chain couples TRBV7-6 to TRBJ2-1, with D perhaps matching TRBD1 or TRBD2 (5 bases each). Trimming took off 5 bases at V and 8 bases at J, with 22 bases between the two ends. Germline-derived CDR1 and CDR2 are SGHVS and FNYEAQ. The CDR3 spans 16 residues. CDR3 sequence (DNA): TGTGCCAGCAGCCCTCTCCTCTGGGGGAAACACGATGAGCAGTTCTTC. It codes for CASSPLLWGKHDEQFF. Using reference TRBV7-6 and TRBJ2-1 for the parts outside the CDR3, the full variable domain is GAGVSQSPRYKVTKRGQDVALRCDPISGHVSLYWYRQALGQGPEFLTYFNYEAQQDKSGLPNDRFSAERPEGSISTLTIQRTEQRDSAMYRCASSPLLWGKHDEQFFGPGTRLTVL.

This clonotype was found many times. The chain is built from TRBV7-9 and TRBJ2-3; TRBD2 is a possible D gene (6 bases). The CDR3 covers 17 residues. V was trimmed by 3 bases and J by 5 bases, leaving 21 bases between them. Per germline, CDR1 SEHNR and CDR2 FQNEAQ (reference sequence). CDR3 coding DNA: TGTGCCAGCAGCTTTCCGGAGGACTACCTGGCCCAAGATACGCAGTATTTT. This sequence encodes CASSFPEDYLAQDTQYF.

At least ten counts were recorded for this clonotype. V and J are TRBV6-5 and TRBJ2-2; weak D call: TRBD1 (6 bases). Trimming took off 6 bases at V and 2 bases at J, with 13 bases between the two ends. Germline lookup yields CDR1 MNHEY and CDR2 SVGAGI. There are 15 residues in the CDR3. This chain's CDR3 is CASRPDRTNTGELFF. CDR3 bases: TGTGCCAGCAGACCCGACAGGACAAACACCGGGGAGCTGTTTTTT.

This clonotype was seen at least ten times. The rearrangement links TRBV10-2 to TRBJ2-1; 7 nucleotides align to TRBD2. The CDR3 sequence is 16 residues long. Germline V gene lookup returns CDR1 WSHSY and CDR2 SAAADI. Losses at the gene ends were 6 bases for V and 5 bases for J; bases not matched to a gene: 13. The DNA of the CDR3 is TGCGCCAGCAGGCCCGGGACTACTCCGCCTAACAATGAGCAGTTCTTC. It specifies CASRPGTTPPNNEQFF.

This clonotype was picked up many times. Here the CDR3 DNA reads TGTGCCAGCAGCTTAGAAGGGGCGAACACAGATACGCAGTATTTT. Residues: CASSLEGANTDTQYF. The gene calls are TRBV11-1 and TRBJ2-3; D might be TRBD1 (5 bases). V was pared by 1 base and J by 2 bases, with 10 bases between. The germline CDR1 and CDR2 sequences are SGHAT and FQDESV (reference sequence). This CDR3 comprises 15 residues. Looking up the rest from reference TRBV11-1 and TRBJ2-3 gives the full variable domain: EAEVAQSPRYKITEKSQAVAFWCDPISGHATLYWYRQILGQGPELLVQFQDESVVDDSQLPKDRFSAERLKGVDSTLKIQPAELGDSAMYLCASSLEGANTDTQYFGPGTRLTVL.

This clonotype showed up just a few times. This sequence joins TRBV6-6 and TRBJ2-5; 9 positions agree with TRBD1. The V gene end was trimmed by 6 bases and the J gene end by 4 bases; junction bases not matched to a gene: 9. The CDR3 is 15 residues long. Germline V gene sequence: CDR1 MNHNY, CDR2 SVGAGI (reference sequence). The CDR3 here is CASSLRDRVAETQYF. CDR3 in DNA: TGTGCCAGCAGCCTCAGGGACAGGGTCGCAGAGACCCAGTACTTC.

This clonotype has just one count. The genes are TRBV28 and TRBJ2-5; D might be TRBD1 (6 bases). The CDR3 runs to 14 residues. V was shortened by 5 bases and J by 1 base, with 11 bases between the two germline ends. Germline V gene data show CDR1 as MDHEN and CDR2 as SYDVKM. As DNA, the CDR3 is TGTGCCAGCAGTCACAGGGACGGCCAAGAGACCCAGTACTTC. Amino acids: CASSHRDGQETQYF.

This clonotype was counted only a few times. This chain connects TRBV29-1 to TRBJ2-6; D remains unclear. V dropped 3 bases and J dropped 4 bases, with 4 bases sitting between them. There are 12 residues in the CDR3. Germline V gene sequence: CDR1 SQVTM, CDR2 ANQGSEA. In nucleotides, the CDR3 is TGCAGCGTTGAGGCCGGGGCCAACGTCCTGACTTTC. Translating gives CSVEAGANVLTF.

In this sample, this clonotype turned up many times. V usage is TRBV7-9 and J usage is TRBJ2-3; no definite D call. CDR1 SEHNR and CDR2 FQNEAQ come from the germline V gene (reference sequence). V was shortened by 5 bases and J by 3 bases, with 12 bases between the two germline ends. The CDR3 runs to 14 residues. CDR3 DNA: TGTGCCAGCAGCAAAGATGGCAGGACAGATACGCAGTATTTT. Translation gives CASSKDGRTDTQYF.

J is TRBJ2-7 and V is TRBV20-1; TRBD2 is a possible D gene (6 bases). V lost 0 bases and J 7 bases, leaving 19 bases between the germline ends. Germline CDR1 and CDR2: DFQATT and SNEGSKA (reference sequence). The CDR3 totals 15 residues. For the CDR3, the DNA is TGCAGTGCTAGAGATTTAGCGGCGGGGCGGGGTGAGCAGTACTTC. Residues: CSARDLAAGRGEQYF.

This clonotype has just a few counts. The rearrangement uses TRBV2 and TRBJ2-3; D call uncertain. The germline CDR1 and CDR2 sequences are SNHLY and FYNNEI. The CDR3 spans 13 residues. V shed 7 bases and J shed 4 bases, with 12 bases lying between them. CDR3 sequence: CASIGTMADTQYF. CDR3 DNA: TGTGCCAGCATCGGTACTATGGCAGATACGCAGTATTTT. Together with reference TRBV2 and TRBJ2-3, the CDR3 gives the full variable domain: EPEVTQTPSHQVTQMGQEVILRCVPISNHLYFYWYRQILGQKVEFLVSFYNNEISEKSEIFDDQFSVERPDGSNFTLKIRSTKLEDSAMYFCASIGTMADTQYFGPGTRLTVL.

This clonotype was detected a few times. The V and J genes are TRBV10-3 and TRBJ2-1; 7 nucleotides line up with TRBD1. The CDR3 runs to 15 residues. J lost 5 bases, V lost 6 bases, and 10 bases had no gene match. CDR1 ENHRY and CDR2 SYGVKD come from the germline V gene. CDR3 bases: TGTGCCATCAGCCTCCCGGGACAGCCTGACAATGAGCAGTTCTTC. The encoded protein is CAISLPGQPDNEQFF.

V and J are TRBV11-2 and TRBJ2-5, with 8 positions matching TRBD2. Germline CDR1 and CDR2: SGHAT and FQNNGV. J lost 5 bases, V lost 5 bases, and 7 bases had no gene match. The CDR3 spans 14 residues. The CDR3 loop is CASSTSGRVETQYF. The CDR3 nucleotides are TGTGCCAGCAGCACATCCGGGAGGGTGGAGACCCAGTACTTC.

This clonotype appeared many times. The chain joins TRBV7-2 to TRBJ2-3; TRBD2 aligns across 11 bases. The junction had 9 bases not matched to a gene; V was cut back by 5 bases and J by 5 bases. The germline gives CDR1 SGHTA, CDR2 FQGNSA. The CDR3 extends over 16 amino acids. The CDR3 DNA reads as TGTGCCAGCAGCCTCCGACTAGCGGGGCTCGTAGATACGCAGTATTTT. Its protein product is CASSLRLAGLVDTQYF.

Of note for this clonotype: One end of the junction fails to match germline, which may point to a read error. This sequence joins TRBV28 and TRBJ1-4, with 8 bases lining up with TRBD1. This CDR3 is 15 amino acids long. Looked up from germline, CDR1 is MDHEN and CDR2 is SYDVKM. DNA for the CDR3: TGTGTCAGCAGTTGGCCAGACAGGGGCCGTGAAAAACTGTTTTTT. Protein product: CVSSWPDRGREKLFF.

The J gene is TRBJ2-7, the V gene TRBV4-2; D may be TRBD1 (6 bases). Per germline, CDR1 LGHNA and CDR2 YNFKEQ. The V end lost 0 bases, the J end lost 3 bases, and 12 bases lay between the germline ends. This CDR3 contains 15 residues. This chain's CDR3 is CASSQDHRADYEQYF. DNA for the CDR3: TGTGCCAGCAGCCAAGATCACAGGGCGGACTACGAGCAGTACTTC.

CDR3 nucleotide sequence: TGTGCCAGCAGTGCTACAGGAGTAGGTACAGATACGCAGTATTTT. Translation gives CASSATGVGTDTQYF. The chain joins TRBV12-3 or TRBV12-4 to TRBJ2-3; tentatively, D is TRBD1 (5 bases). Trimming cost V 5 bases and J 3 bases, with 15 bases left between them. The CDR3 runs 15 residues.

This clonotype was seen at least ten times. The chain has TRBV28 and TRBJ2-5; TRBD2 agrees at 10 bases. V lost 8 bases, J lost 2 bases, and 5 bases stayed unmatched. The CDR3 totals 14 residues. Germline lookup yields CDR1 MDHEN and CDR2 SYDVKM. Here the CDR3 DNA reads TGTGCCAGCGCAGGACTAGCGGAGCAAGAGACCCAGTACTTC. It specifies CASAGLAEQETQYF.

This clonotype was detected many times. This sequence joins TRBV7-9 and TRBJ1-3, with D perhaps matching TRBD1 (6 bases). This CDR3 spans 15 amino acids. Trimming removed 4 bases at V and 4 bases at J, with 14 bases between. CDR1 is SEHNR, CDR2 FQNEAQ, per germline (reference sequence). CDR3 amino acids: CASSSPGVDGNTIYF. CDR3 coding DNA: TGTGCCAGCAGCTCCCCAGGGGTCGACGGAAACACCATATATTTT.

The J gene is TRBJ1-5, the V gene TRBV29-1, with D unresolved. CDR3 length equals 14 residues. The V end lost 5 bases, the J end lost 3 bases, and 14 bases lay between the germline ends. The V gene's germline CDR1 is SQVTM and CDR2 ANQGSEA. CDR3 region: CSVQEGQFNQPQHF. In DNA, the CDR3 is TGCAGCGTTCAGGAAGGGCAGTTCAATCAGCCCCAGCATTTT.

This clonotype was detected many times. V and J are TRBV7-2 and TRBJ2-7; 8 nucleotides match TRBD2. V gave up 5 bases and J gave up 2 bases; unmatched junction bases: 8. The CDR3 is 15 residues long. Per the germline V gene, CDR1 is SGHTA and CDR2 is FQGNSA. The CDR3 loop reads CASSPVGTRPYEQYF. The CDR3 DNA sequence: TGTGCCAGCAGCCCAGTCGGGACTAGACCCTACGAGCAGTACTTC.

This clonotype has just a few counts. The rearrangement links TRBV7-6 to TRBJ2-3; weak D call: TRBD2 (6 bases). This CDR3 has 14 amino acids. Germline assignment: CDR1 SGHVS and CDR2 FNYEAQ. V was pared by 5 bases and J by 5 bases, with 14 bases between. The CDR3 region is CASSHLARGDTQYF. The DNA for the CDR3 is TGTGCCAGCAGCCATCTAGCGCGAGGAGATACGCAGTATTTT. The full variable domain, in which reference TRBV7-6 and TRBJ2-3 provide the parts outside the CDR3, is GAGVSQSPRYKVTKRGQDVALRCDPISGHVSLYWYRQALGQGPEFLTYFNYEAQQDKSGLPNDRFSAERPEGSISTLTIQRTEQRDSAMYRCASSHLARGDTQYFGPGTRLTVL.

The V and J genes are TRBV7-9 and TRBJ1-2; D gene uncertain. This CDR3 region has 13 residues. The V gene lost 1 base and the J gene lost 7 bases, with 10 bases spanning the gap. The germline V gene has CDR1 SEHNR and CDR2 FQNEAQ (reference sequence). DNA for the CDR3: TGTGCCAGCAGCTTAGTCGGCCCGGCTGGCTACACCTTC. It yields the protein CASSLVGPAGYTF.

This clonotype has only a few counts. The chain uses TRBV4-2 and TRBJ2-7; 7 nucleotides agree with TRBD1. The CDR3 runs 14 residues. V gave up 9 bases and J gave up 0 bases; unmatched junction bases: 8. The germline V gene has CDR1 LGHNA and CDR2 YNFKEQ. Here the CDR3 DNA reads TGTGCCAGTGCCCAGGACAGGTTCTCCTACGAGCAGTACGTC. It is translated as CASAQDRFSYEQYV.